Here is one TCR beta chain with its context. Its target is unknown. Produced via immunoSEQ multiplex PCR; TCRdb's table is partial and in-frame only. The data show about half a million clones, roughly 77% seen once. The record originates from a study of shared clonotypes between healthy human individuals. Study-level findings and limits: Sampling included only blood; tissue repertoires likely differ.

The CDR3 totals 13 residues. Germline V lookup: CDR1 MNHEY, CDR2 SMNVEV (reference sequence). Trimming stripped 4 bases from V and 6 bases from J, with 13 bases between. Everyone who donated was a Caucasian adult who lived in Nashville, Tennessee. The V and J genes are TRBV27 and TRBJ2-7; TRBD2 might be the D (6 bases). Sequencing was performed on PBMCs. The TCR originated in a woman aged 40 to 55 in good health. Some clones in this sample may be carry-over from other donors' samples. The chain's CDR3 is CASSSGVTTEQYF. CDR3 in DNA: TGTGCCAGCAGTTCGGGGGTTACTACCGAGCAGTACTTC.